These T cell receptor beta chains were read from a single sample in a study of cytomegalovirus exposure and HLA in healthy donors. TCRdb's table, derived via immunoSEQ multiplex PCR, lists solely in-frame clones and lacks some. Among some 130,000 clones, about four fifths were seen once, and the ten largest hold around 10%. Sequenced material: PBMCs. The receptors here all came from a male donor in good health and CMV-seropositive. Each CDR3 is given with its conserved first and last residue. A D gene is named only where the DNA matches it firmly. Some rows mark clone size as missing; the rest say once, few, many or name a class of expanded clone.

V gene	D gene	J gene	clone size	CDR3 DNA	CDR3 protein
TRBV7-9	-	TRBJ1-2	-	TGTGCCAGCAGCCGCGGTATGGAGGGAATCGGAGGCTACACCTTC	CASSRGMEGIGGYTF
TRBV25-1	-	TRBJ2-2	-	TGTGCCAGCAGTGATTACACCAAAGTTGGAGGCGGGGAGCTGTTTTTT	CASSDYTKVGGGELFF
TRBV2	-	TRBJ2-5	-	TGTGCCAGCCGTCGCCTACAAGAGACCCAGTACTTC	CASRRLQETQYF
TRBV7-2	TRBD2	TRBJ2-3	-	TGTGCCAGCAGCTTAGAAAGCGGGCGGCGGGGGGATACGCAGTATTTT	CASSLESGRRGDTQYF
TRBV28	-	TRBJ1-1	-	TGTGCCAGCAGTTTCAGGGGTAGAGAAGCTTTCTTT	CASSFRGREAFF
TRBV11-2	-	TRBJ2-5	-	TGTGCCAGCAGCTTCCAGCCAGGGCGAGAGACCCAGTACTTC	CASSFQPGRETQYF
TRBV10-3	TRBD1	TRBJ2-7	-	TGTGCCATCAGCAGGACAGGGAGCTACGAGCAGTACTTC	CAISRTGSYEQYF
TRBV6-1	TRBD1	TRBJ2-1	-	TGTGCCATAGACCGGGACAGGGGTCCCTACAATGAGCAGTTCTTC	CAIDRDRGPYNEQFF
TRBV5-1	TRBD1	TRBJ1-3	-	TGCGCCAGCAGCTTGACTCAGGGGGCTGGGGACACCATATATTTT	CASSLTQGAGDTIYF
TRBV28	TRBD1	TRBJ1-5	once	TGTGCCAGCAGTTTTTCGGGACAGGGTATTCAGCCCCAGCATTTT	CASSFSGQGIQPQHF
TRBV30	-	TRBJ2-5	-	TGTGCCTGGACTAACAGAAGGGTAGGGGCGGAGACCCAGTACTTC	CAWTNRRVGAETQYF
TRBV2	-	TRBJ2-1	few	TGTGCCAGCAGTACTACAGGGATAGGATTATACAATGAGCAGTTCTTC	CASSTTGIGLYNEQFF
TRBV7-9	TRBD2	TRBJ2-1	-	TGTGCCAGCAGCTTAATGGCGCTAGCGGGAGGGCCAGGGAATGAGCAGTTCTTC	CASSLMALAGGPGNEQFF
TRBV5-1	TRBD2	TRBJ2-3	few	TGCGCCAGCAGCTCCTTGCCTAGCGGGAGCGGGACAGATACGCAGTATTTT	CASSSLPSGSGTDTQYF
TRBV28	-	TRBJ2-2	-	TGTGCCAGCAGCCCACCCCCAACAGGGAACGGGGAGCTGTTTTTT	CASSPPPTGNGELFF
TRBV19	TRBD2	TRBJ2-3	-	TGTGCCACCTCCGGGCTAGCGGGAGATACAGATACGCAGTATTTT	CATSGLAGDTDTQYF
TRBV27	-	TRBJ2-2	-	TGTGCCAGCAGTATCGGGACTTTCACCGGGGAGCTGTTTTTT	CASSIGTFTGELFF
TRBV10-1	TRBD1	TRBJ2-1	-	TGCGCCAGCAGTGAGTCCAACCGGACAGGGTGTAGCAATGAGCAGTTCTTC	CASSESNRTGCSNEQFF
TRBV4-3	TRBD1	TRBJ2-7	-	TGCGCCAGCAGCCTAGGACAGGGGGCCTACGAGCAGTACTTC	CASSLGQGAYEQYF
TRBV5-1	TRBD1	TRBJ2-7	-	TGCGCCAGCAGCAAGGGACAGGGCCAAGGACGCGAGCAGTACTTC	CASSKGQGQGREQYF
TRBV6-5	-	TRBJ2-5	-	TGTGCCAGCAGATCAACAGGCCGGGAGACCCAGTACTTC	CASRSTGRETQYF
TRBV7-2	-	TRBJ2-7	-	TGTGCCAGCAGCCTACTAGGCACGAGAAGTTCCTACGAGCAGTACTTC	CASSLLGTRSSYEQYF
TRBV9	TRBD1	TRBJ2-7	-	TGTGCCAGCAGCGTAGGGGGGGACAGGGTCTACGAGCAGTACTTC	CASSVGGDRVYEQYF
TRBV19	TRBD2	TRBJ2-7	-	TGTGCCAGTAGTATCACTAGCGGGGGGCTCTCCTACGAGCAGTACTTC	CASSITSGGLSYEQYF
TRBV19	TRBD2	TRBJ2-3	-	TGTGCCAGTAGGGATGGGGGAGGGCCGAGGAGGTCAGTGGCAGATACGCAGTATTTT	CASRDGGGPRRSVADTQYF
TRBV19	TRBD2	TRBJ2-3	-	TGTGCCAGTAGTGGTCTGGCGGGAGGAGTTAGAGATACGCAGTATTTT	CASSGLAGGVRDTQYF
TRBV19	TRBD1	TRBJ1-3	-	TGTGCCAGTAGTCATAACAGGGGCCGACCATCTGGAAACACCATATATTTT	CASSHNRGRPSGNTIYF
TRBV2	-	TRBJ1-2	-	TGTGCCAGCAGTGCGGGTCAGCTAATGGGTGGCTACACCTTC	CASSAGQLMGGYTF
TRBV9	TRBD2	TRBJ2-7	-	TGTGCCAGCAGCGTAGCCGGACTAGCGGGAGATTACGAGCAGTACTTC	CASSVAGLAGDYEQYF
TRBV7-2	TRBD2	TRBJ2-1	-	TGTGCCAGCAGCTTCGCTAGCGGGCAGTACAATGAGCAGTTCTTC	CASSFASGQYNEQFF
TRBV30	-	TRBJ2-1	-	TGTGCCTTCTCCAAGAGGGAGATCTATAATGAGCAGTTCTTC	CAFSKREIYNEQFF
TRBV4-3	TRBD1	TRBJ2-7	-	TGCGCCAGCAGCCAAGATCCGGCAGGGGGTATCAGTGAGCAGTACTTC	CASSQDPAGGISEQYF
TRBV7-9	-	TRBJ1-1	-	TGTGCCAGCAGCTCTCTAAACGTCCCGAGCACTGAAGCTTTCTTT	CASSSLNVPSTEAFF